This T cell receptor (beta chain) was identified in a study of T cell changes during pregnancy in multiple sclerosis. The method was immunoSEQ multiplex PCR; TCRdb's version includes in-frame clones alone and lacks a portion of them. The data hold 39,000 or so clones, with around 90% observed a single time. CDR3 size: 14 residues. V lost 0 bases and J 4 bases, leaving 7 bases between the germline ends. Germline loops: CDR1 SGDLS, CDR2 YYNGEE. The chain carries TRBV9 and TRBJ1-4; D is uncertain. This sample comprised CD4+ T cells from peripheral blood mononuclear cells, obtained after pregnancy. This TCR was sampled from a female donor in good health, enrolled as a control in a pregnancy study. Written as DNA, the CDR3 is TGTGCCAGCAGCGTAGGACGGGGTAATGAAAAACTGTTTTTT. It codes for CASSVGRGNEKLFF.